A selection of T cell receptor beta chains follows, all from one sample in a study of shared clonotypes between healthy human individuals. Measured with immunoSEQ multiplex PCR; TCRdb has only the in-frame clones, and not every one. The table shows under 600,000 clones, with roughly 79% occurring only once. The specimen sequenced was PBMCs. The receptors originated from a woman aged 40 to 55 in good health. Some clones in this sample may be carry-over from other donors' samples. Both conserved end residues are part of each CDR3. The D gene is left open where the match is weak. Size is omitted from some rows. Given values are once, few, many or a class for expanded clones.

TRBV18	TRBJ2-5	.	.	TGTGCCAGCTCACCAAACGGGCGGAGCCCGTACCAAGAGACCCAGTACTTC	CASSPNGRSPYQETQYF
TRBV7-2	TRBJ1-2	.	.	TGTGCCAGCAGCTTAAAAGACTATGGCTACACCTTC	CASSLKDYGYTF
TRBV7-9	TRBJ1-2	TRBD1	.	TGTGCCAGCAGCCCTTCGGGACAGGAGGACTATGGCTACACCTTC	CASSPSGQEDYGYTF
TRBV27	TRBJ1-4	.	.	TGTGCCAGCAGTCACCTAACAGGGATAGGTAATGAAAAACTGTTTTTT	CASSHLTGIGNEKLFF
TRBV7-2	TRBJ1-2	.	.	TGTGCCAGCAGCTTAGCCCGGGATCGTGGCTACACCTTC	CASSLARDRGYTF
TRBV6-5	TRBJ1-1	TRBD1	once	TGTGCCAGCCACGGACAGGGTGGGCCCGCTGAAGCTTTCTTT	CASHGQGGPAEAFF
TRBV11-2	TRBJ1-1	.	.	TGTGCCAGCAGCTTAGAGCCCGACACTGAAGCTTTCTTT	CASSLEPDTEAFF
TRBV27	TRBJ2-7	.	.	TGTGCCAGCAGGACTCGACAGCTCTCCTACGAGCAGTACTTC	CASRTRQLSYEQYF
TRBV7-2	TRBJ1-5	TRBD1	.	TGTGCCAGCAGCTTCCAAGGACAGGGGGCGCGATACAGCAATCAGCCCCAGCATTTT	CASSFQGQGARYSNQPQHF
TRBV7-7	TRBJ2-5	TRBD2	.	TGTGCTAGCAGCCAAACGGGACTACTACAAGAGACCCAGTACTTC	CASSQTGLLQETQYF
TRBV7-2	TRBJ2-7	TRBD1	.	TGTGCCAGCAGCCTTTACGCCTGGGGACAGGGGGCGGGGGAGCAGTACTTC	CASSLYAWGQGAGEQYF
TRBV5-4	TRBJ2-1	TRBD2	.	TGTGCCAGCAGCCCATCGGGACTAGCGGGAATGGGGTTTTACAATGAGCAGTTCTTC	CASSPSGLAGMGFYNEQFF
TRBV6-6	TRBJ1-2	TRBD1	.	TGTGCCAGCAGTTTACCGTCAGGGGGAGGCTACACCTTC	CASSLPSGGGYTF
TRBV9	TRBJ1-3	.	.	TGTGCCAGCAGCGTTGGGTCATCTGGAAACACCATATATTTT	CASSVGSSGNTIYF
TRBV5-1	TRBJ2-5	TRBD2	.	TGCGCCAGCAGCTTTGGTCTAGCGGGAGTTGAGACCCAGTACTTC	CASSFGLAGVETQYF
TRBV7-8	TRBJ1-2	.	.	TGTGCCAGCAGCCCACTTATCATACAGGGTAATTCTAACTATGGCTACACCTTC	CASSPLIIQGNSNYGYTF
TRBV28	TRBJ1-1	.	.	TGTGCCAGCAGTTTTGGAAGATCTGAAGCTTTCTTT	CASSFGRSEAFF
TRBV19	TRBJ2-7	TRBD2	.	TGTGCCAGTAGTATCCGGACTAGCGGAGGCGAGCAGTACTTC	CASSIRTSGGEQYF
TRBV25-1	TRBJ2-1	.	.	TGTGCCAGCAGCGAGCGGGTCTCGGGCGGTGAGCAGTTCTTC	CASSERVSGGEQFF
TRBV9	TRBJ2-4	TRBD2	.	TGTGCCAGCAGCGTAAGCGGGAGGGCCGGGGGAAACATTCAGTACTTC	CASSVSGRAGGNIQYF
TRBV18	TRBJ1-2	.	.	TGTGCCAGCTCACCTCCGACACGGGCCGAGGGCTACACCTTC	CASSPPTRAEGYTF
TRBV19	TRBJ2-2	TRBD2	many	TGTGCCAGTAGCCGCCCGGCTAGCGGGAACACCGGGGAGCTGTTTTTT	CASSRPASGNTGELFF